One sample yielded the 31 T cell receptor beta chains listed below, sequenced in a study of blood T cells in healthy people across ages. The authors ran a second PCR of about 7 to 11 cycles using a sample-barcoded 5' primer and a J-beta primer mix. Via MiXCR, TCRdb re-called the 5' RACE reads, giving one row per CDR3 protein. The sample yields 1.5 million to 2 million distinct CDR3 sequences, about 49% seen once. Material for sequencing was blood. Receptors were obtained from a woman in her 40s in good health.

The chain combines TRBV5-1 with TRBJ1-6; 8 bases fit TRBD1. The CDR3 consists of 17 residues. J was trimmed by 14 bases and V by 3 bases; bases with no gene match: 19. Per germline, CDR1 SGHRS and CDR2 YFSETQ. This chain's CDR3 is CASSSAELGDRRRALHF. The CDR3 DNA sequence: TGCGCCAGCAGCTCCGCTGAGCTCGGGGACAGGAGGCGGGCCCTCCACTTT.

The table lists this clonotype with a count of one. CDR3 DNA sequence: TGCAGCGTTGAGTGCCCGGATAAACACGGTGTAACCTACAATGAGCAGTTCTTC. Protein sequence: CSVECPDKHGVTYNEQFF. The chain carries TRBV29-1 and TRBJ2-1; D gene unclear. Germline CDR1 is SQVTM and CDR2 is ANQGSEA. This CDR3 has 18 amino acids. V was trimmed by 3 bases and J by 2 bases, leaving 23 bases between them.

As for this clonotype: One end of the junction varies from germline; a read error may be responsible. The V gene is TRBV6-5, the J gene TRBJ1-2, with TRBD1 matching 9 bases. Per germline, CDR1 MNHEY and CDR2 SVGAGI. The CDR3 has 15 amino acids. CDR3 protein: CASSYTGQGVYGYTF. CDR3 coding DNA: TGTGCCAGCAGTTATACGGGACAGGGCGTCTATGGCTACACCTTT.

The chain carries TRBV7-2 and TRBJ2-7; 7 nucleotides match TRBD1. CDR3 length: 11 amino acids. CDR1 and CDR2 (germline): SGHTA, FQGNSA. The V and J ends lost 6 bases and 7 bases, in that order; junction bases with no gene match: 3. CDR3 in amino acids: CASRGGPEQYF. The CDR3 DNA is TGTGCCAGCAGAGGGGGCCCAGAGCAGTACTTC. Full variable domain (outside the CDR3, taken from reference TRBV7-2 and TRBJ2-7): GAGVSQSPSNKVTEKGKDVELRCDPISGHTALYWYRQSLGQGLEFLIYFQGNSAPDKSGLPSDRFSAERTGGSVSTLTIQRTQQEDSAVYLCASRGGPEQYFGPGTRLTVT.

This clonotype was counted between two and nine times. The chain is built from TRBV20-1 and TRBJ2-3; D is undetermined. The CDR3 has 14 amino acids. Germline V gene sequence: CDR1 DFQATT, CDR2 SNEGSKA (reference sequence). V was pared by 6 bases and J by 2 bases, with 15 bases between. In nucleotides, the CDR3 is TGCAGTGCGCGGTGGCAGCCAACCACAGATACGCAGTATTTT. It yields the protein CSARWQPTTDTQYF.

This clonotype was counted a few times. V usage is TRBV5-1 and J usage is TRBJ2-1, with D possibly matching TRBD2 (6 bases). This CDR3 contains 15 residues. The V gene's germline CDR1 is SGHRS and CDR2 YFSETQ. The V gene lost 2 bases and the J gene lost 7 bases, with 16 bases spanning the gap. CDR3 bases: TGCGCCAGCAGCTTTAAGGGAGGTCGAGCAAATGAGCAGTTCTTC. This encodes CASSFKGGRANEQFF.

The chain carries TRBV7-2 and TRBJ2-3, with TRBD2 identical over 14 bases. The germline CDR1 and CDR2 sequences are SGHTA and FQGNSA. Trimming took 5 bases from V and 2 from J; bases not matched to a gene: 6. The CDR3 covers 17 residues. As DNA, the CDR3 is TGTGCCAGCAGCCCACGACTAGCGGGGGGGACCACAGATACGCAGTATTTT. It is translated as CASSPRLAGGTTDTQYF. Full variable domain (outside the CDR3, taken from reference TRBV7-2 and TRBJ2-3): GAGVSQSPSNKVTEKGKDVELRCDPISGHTALYWYRQSLGQGLEFLIYFQGNSAPDKSGLPSDRFSAERTGGSVSTLTIQRTQQEDSAVYLCASSPRLAGGTTDTQYFGPGTRLTVL.

The chain has TRBV20-1 and TRBJ2-7, with 8 bases fitting TRBD2. Germline CDR1 is DFQATT and CDR2 is SNEGSKA (reference sequence). The V gene end was trimmed by 3 bases and the J gene end by 0 bases; junction bases not matched to a gene: 10. The CDR3 extends over 16 amino acids. This CDR3 reads CSASGGRSGGSYEQYF. The CDR3 DNA follows: TGCAGTGCTAGCGGAGGACGGAGCGGGGGCTCCTACGAGCAGTACTTC.

This clonotype was seen repeatedly, ten times or more. This chain links TRBV29-1 with TRBJ2-5; maybe TRBD1 (6 bases). This CDR3 contains 13 residues. The germline V and J ends were trimmed by 7 bases and 3 bases, with 15 bases remaining between them. CDR1 and CDR2 (germline): SQVTM, ANQGSEA. The CDR3 protein is CSAPGQGKETQYF. The CDR3 DNA reads as TGCAGCGCCCCGGGGCAGGGGAAAGAGACCCAGTACTTC.

V usage is TRBV7-9 and J usage is TRBJ2-7, with 8 bases aligning to TRBD2. The end of the DNA is better explained by TRBJ2-5, so the J call may be wrong. CDR1 is SEHNR and CDR2 is FQNEAQ in the germline V gene (reference sequence). The CDR3 is 15 amino acids. This CDR3 is CASSLAGGGPVTQYF. CDR3 bases: TGTGCCAGCAGCTTAGCTGGCGGGGGGCCTGTGACCCAGTACTTC.

This rearrangement joins TRBV7-2 to TRBJ1-1, with D possibly matching TRBD1 (5 bases). V was trimmed by 5 bases and J by 4 bases, leaving 17 bases between them. Germline lookup yields CDR1 SGHTA and CDR2 FQGNSA. This CDR3 comprises 15 residues. CDR3 DNA sequence: TGTGCCAGCAGCATCACGTCCGGGGCCCTCACTGAAGCTTTCTTT. It is translated as CASSITSGALTEAFF.

The V gene is TRBV24-1, the J gene TRBJ2-3; possibly TRBD2 for D (5 bases). V was clipped by 4 bases and J by 6 bases, with 10 bases between them. Per the germline V gene, CDR1 is KGHDR and CDR2 is SFDVKD. The CDR3 spans 13 residues. CDR3 region: CATSEEVGDTQYF. As DNA, the CDR3 is TGTGCCACCAGTGAGGAGGTGGGGGATACGCAGTATTTT.

This chain uses TRBV6-5 with TRBJ2-7; 7 nucleotides align to TRBD1. CDR1 MNHEY and CDR2 SVGAGI come from the germline V gene. Losses at the gene ends were 4 bases for V and 3 bases for J; bases not matched to a gene: 9. This CDR3 has 15 amino acids. This CDR3 is CASSFLGQSFYEQYF. CDR3 nucleotide sequence: TGTGCCAGCAGTTTCTTGGGACAGTCCTTCTACGAGCAGTACTTC.

A few counts support this clonotype. V usage is TRBV6-2 or TRBV6-3 and J usage is TRBJ2-5, with a weak D call TRBD1 (6 bases). Trimming removed 2 bases at V and 2 bases at J, with 12 bases between. The CDR3 runs 15 residues. CDR1 is MNHEY, CDR2 SVGEGT, per germline. This CDR3 is CASSYVGHPQETQYF. CDR3 coding DNA: TGTGCCAGCAGTTACGTGGGACACCCACAAGAGACCCAGTACTTC.

The chain recombines TRBV28 with TRBJ1-2; D is unresolved. Germline V CDR1 and CDR2: MDHEN, SYDVKM. Trimming shortened V by 4 bases and J by 9 bases, and 12 bases separated the two germline ends. This CDR3 contains 12 residues. CDR3 bases: TGTGCCAGCAGTTATGATCGTACAAGCTACACCTTC. The encoded protein is CASSYDRTSYTF.

The table lists this clonotype with a few counts. V and J are TRBV5-5 and TRBJ1-2, with 7 positions matching TRBD1. V was pared by 3 bases and J by 3 bases, with 5 bases of the junction left unmatched. The CDR3 covers 14 residues. Germline V lookup: CDR1 SGHKS, CDR2 YYEKEE (reference sequence). CDR3 amino acids: CASSSQGSDYGYTF. The CDR3 bases are TGTGCCAGCAGCTCACAGGGGTCTGACTATGGCTACACCTTC.

V usage is TRBV13 and J usage is TRBJ2-7, with a weak D call TRBD1 (6 bases). The CDR3 spans 15 residues. Germline CDR1 and CDR2: PRHDT and FYEKMQ (reference sequence). V lost 6 bases to trimming and J lost 0 bases, with 15 bases between them. As DNA, the CDR3 is TGTGCCAGCAGTTATGACAGGCTAAGCTCCTACGAGCAGTACTTC. Its translation is CASSYDRLSSYEQYF.

The rearrangement links TRBV12-3 or TRBV12-4 to TRBJ1-2; a possible D gene is TRBD1 (5 bases). Trimming cost V 6 bases and J 9 bases, with 17 bases left between them. The CDR3 is made up of 13 amino acids. CDR3 loop: CASSWGRRFSYTF. The CDR3 nucleotides read TGTGCCAGCAGCTGGGGACGGCGGTTTAGCTACACCTTC.

The chain employs TRBV20-1 and TRBJ2-3; 11 nucleotides align to TRBD2. CDR3 length: 15 residues. Germline V CDR1 and CDR2: DFQATT, SNEGSKA (reference sequence). The J segment lost 10 bases and the V segment lost 0 bases, leaving 9 bases of the junction unmatched. CDR3 coding DNA: TGCAGTGCTAGAGATGTCCTAGCGGGGGGTCACTCGCAGTATTTT. Translating it yields CSARDVLAGGHSQYF.

The chain is built from TRBV15 and TRBJ1-6, with D tentatively TRBD1 (5 bases). The CDR3 runs 16 residues. Germline V gene data show CDR1 as LNHNV and CDR2 as YYDKDF (reference sequence). V dropped 0 bases and J dropped 9 bases, with 15 bases sitting between them. CDR3 protein: CATSRDGRGAVSPLHF. In DNA form, the CDR3 reads TGTGCCACCAGCAGAGATGGTCGGGGCGCGGTTTCACCCCTCCACTTT.

There are a few counts of this clonotype. This chain links TRBV12-3 or TRBV12-4 with TRBJ1-2, with TRBD1 as a possible D gene (5 bases). CDR3 length equals 14 residues. Trimming left V 1 base short and J 7 bases short, with 13 bases between. This chain's CDR3 is CASSLDGRGVGYTF. For the CDR3, the DNA is TGTGCCAGCAGTTTAGATGGAAGGGGCGTTGGCTACACCTTC.

CDR3 sequence reads: CASSQELGGWGQETQYF. CDR3 sequence (DNA): TGCGCCAGCAGCCAAGAACTGGGGGGTTGGGGACAAGAGACCCAGTACTTC. The chain has TRBV4-3 and TRBJ2-5, with a weak D call TRBD2 (6 bases). Looked up from germline, CDR1 is LGHNA and CDR2 is YSLEER. CDR3 length: 17 residues. With 0 bases removed from V and 2 bases from J, the gap between germline ends came to 16 bases.

The chain has TRBV20-1 and TRBJ2-5, with 7 positions matching TRBD1. V was clipped by 5 bases and J by 6 bases; unmatched bases: 9. The CDR3 consists of 13 residues. Germline CDR1 reads DFQATT; CDR2 reads SNEGSKA (reference sequence). The CDR3 here is CSALDRVGKTQYF. The CDR3 DNA is TGCAGTGCTCTCGACAGGGTTGGAAAGACCCAGTACTTC.

V is TRBV7-2 and J is TRBJ2-7; 7 nucleotides line up with TRBD1. The CDR3 has 13 amino acids. CDR1 and CDR2 from the germline V gene are SGHTA and FQGNSA. J gave up 5 bases and V 5 bases, and 6 bases lay outside the gene matches. The CDR3 protein is CASSPSTGNEQYF. CDR3 DNA sequence: TGTGCCAGCAGCCCCTCGACAGGGAACGAGCAGTACTTC. Full variable domain (outside the CDR3, taken from reference TRBV7-2 and TRBJ2-7): GAGVSQSPSNKVTEKGKDVELRCDPISGHTALYWYRQSLGQGLEFLIYFQGNSAPDKSGLPSDRFSAERTGGSVSTLTIQRTQQEDSAVYLCASSPSTGNEQYFGPGTRLTVT.

This clonotype was recorded many times. The chain is built from TRBV29-1 and TRBJ2-1; D remains unclear. The CDR3 runs 12 residues. CDR1 SQVTM and CDR2 ANQGSEA come from the germline V gene. Trimming stripped 3 bases from V and 3 bases from J, with 6 bases between. The CDR3 here is CSVDPGYNEQFF. The DNA for the CDR3 is TGCAGCGTTGATCCAGGCTACAATGAGCAGTTCTTC.

The chain joins TRBV12-3 or TRBV12-4 to TRBJ2-1; D is perhaps TRBD1 (8 bases). The CDR3 spans 15 residues. The V end lost 6 bases, the J end lost 9 bases, and 21 bases lay between the germline ends. The CDR3 DNA reads as TGTGCCAGCAGCCCACAGGGGGGGGAGGGGTCTGAGCAGTTCTTC. Its protein is CASSPQGGEGSEQFF.

The CDR3 DNA follows: TGCGCCAGCAGCCCGTTACCCGGGACAGGCATCTACGAGCAGTACTTC. Its translation: CASSPLPGTGIYEQYF. The rearrangement links TRBV5-1 to TRBJ2-7, with TRBD1 matching 8 bases. Germline CDR1 and CDR2: SGHRS and YFSETQ. The trim removed 4 bases at V and 3 bases at J, leaving 12 bases unmatched. The CDR3 covers 16 residues.

This clonotype turned up a few times. The chain has TRBV4-3 and TRBJ1-5; D ambiguous. This CDR3 comprises 15 residues. CDR1 is LGHNA and CDR2 is YSLEER in the germline V gene. Trimming took 1 base from V and 0 from J, leaving 7 bases between them. CDR3 sequence: CASSQVVYSNQPQHF. The CDR3 bases are TGCGCCAGCAGCCAAGTTGTTTATAGCAATCAGCCCCAGCATTTT.

The rearrangement joins TRBV27 to TRBJ2-1, with D uncertain. The CDR3 is 13 amino acids. The germline gives CDR1 MNHEY, CDR2 SMNVEV (reference sequence). The V end lost 8 bases, the J end lost 5 bases, and 13 bases lay between the germline ends. CDR3 DNA sequence: TGTGCCAGCCCCGACAAAGTGCACAATGAGCAGTTCTTC. Protein: CASPDKVHNEQFF.

This clonotype was seen once. The V call is TRBV7-9, the J call TRBJ2-7, with 7 bases lining up with TRBD1. V gave up 5 bases and J gave up 5 bases; unmatched junction bases: 9. Germline CDR1 reads SEHNR; CDR2 reads FQNEAQ (reference sequence). The CDR3 extends over 14 amino acids. The CDR3 here is CASSPGTDYHEQYF. CDR3 DNA sequence: TGTGCCAGCAGCCCGGGGACAGATTACCACGAGCAGTACTTC.

This chain links TRBV11-2 with TRBJ1-2, with 8 positions matching TRBD1. The CDR3 totals 14 residues. CDR1 is SGHAT and CDR2 is FQNNGV in the germline V gene. Unmatched junction bases numbered 5, after V lost 0 bases and J lost 8 bases. CDR3 residues: CASSLDTGGRGYTF. CDR3 bases: TGTGCCAGCAGCTTAGATACAGGGGGAAGAGGCTACACCTTC. Full variable domain (outside the CDR3, taken from reference TRBV11-2 and TRBJ1-2): EAGVAQSPRYKIIEKRQSVAFWCNPISGHATLYWYQQILGQGPKLLIQFQNNGVVDDSQLPKDRFSAERLKGVDSTLKIQPAKLEDSAVYLCASSLDTGGRGYTFGSGTRLTVV.